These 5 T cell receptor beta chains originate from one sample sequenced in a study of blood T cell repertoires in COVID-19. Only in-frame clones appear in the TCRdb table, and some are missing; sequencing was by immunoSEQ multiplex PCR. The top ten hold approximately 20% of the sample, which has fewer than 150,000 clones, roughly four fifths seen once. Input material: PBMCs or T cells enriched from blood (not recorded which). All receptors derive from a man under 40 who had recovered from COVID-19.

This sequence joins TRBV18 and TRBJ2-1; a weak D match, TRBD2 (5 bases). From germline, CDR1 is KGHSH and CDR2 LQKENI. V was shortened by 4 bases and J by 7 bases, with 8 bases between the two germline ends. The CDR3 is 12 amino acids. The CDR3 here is CASSLTSNEQFF. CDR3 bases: TGTGCCAGCTCACTAACTAGTAATGAGCAGTTCTTC. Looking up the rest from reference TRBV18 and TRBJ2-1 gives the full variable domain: NAGVMQNPRHLVRRRGQEARLRCSPMKGHSHVYWYRQLPEEGLKFMVYLQKENIIDESGMPKERFSAEFPKEGPSILRIQQVVRGDSAAYFCASSLTSNEQFFGPGTRLTVL.

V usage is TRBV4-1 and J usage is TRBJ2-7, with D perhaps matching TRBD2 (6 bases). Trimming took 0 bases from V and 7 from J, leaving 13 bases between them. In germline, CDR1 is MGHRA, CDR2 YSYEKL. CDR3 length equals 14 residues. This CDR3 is CASSQEPGLREQYF. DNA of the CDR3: TGCGCCAGCAGCCAAGAGCCGGGACTGAGGGAGCAGTACTTC.

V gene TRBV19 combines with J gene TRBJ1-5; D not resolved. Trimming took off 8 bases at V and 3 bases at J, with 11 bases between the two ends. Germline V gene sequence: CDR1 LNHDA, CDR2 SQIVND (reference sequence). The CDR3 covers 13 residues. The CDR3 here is CASGRDYNQPQHF. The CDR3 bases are TGTGCCAGTGGTCGGGATTACAATCAGCCCCAGCATTTT.

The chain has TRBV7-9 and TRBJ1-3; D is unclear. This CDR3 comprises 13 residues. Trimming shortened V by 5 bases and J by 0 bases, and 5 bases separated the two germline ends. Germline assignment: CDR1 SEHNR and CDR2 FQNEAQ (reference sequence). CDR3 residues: CASSHNSGNTIYF. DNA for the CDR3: TGTGCCAGCAGCCACAACTCTGGAAACACCATATATTTT. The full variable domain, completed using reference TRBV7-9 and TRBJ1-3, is DTGVSQNPRHKITKRGQNVTFRCDPISEHNRLYWYRQTLGQGPEFLTYFQNEAQLEKSRLLSDRFSAERPKGSFSTLEIQRTEQGDSAMYLCASSHNSGNTIYFGEGSWLTVV.

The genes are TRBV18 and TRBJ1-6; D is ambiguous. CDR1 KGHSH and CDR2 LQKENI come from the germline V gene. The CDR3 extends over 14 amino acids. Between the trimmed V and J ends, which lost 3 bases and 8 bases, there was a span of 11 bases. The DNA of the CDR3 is TGTGCCAGCTCACCCAACCGGGATGATTCACCCCTCCACTTT. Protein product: CASSPNRDDSPLHF. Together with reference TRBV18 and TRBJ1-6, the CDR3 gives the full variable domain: NAGVMQNPRHLVRRRGQEARLRCSPMKGHSHVYWYRQLPEEGLKFMVYLQKENIIDESGMPKERFSAEFPKEGPSILRIQQVVRGDSAAYFCASSPNRDDSPLHFGNGTRLTVT.